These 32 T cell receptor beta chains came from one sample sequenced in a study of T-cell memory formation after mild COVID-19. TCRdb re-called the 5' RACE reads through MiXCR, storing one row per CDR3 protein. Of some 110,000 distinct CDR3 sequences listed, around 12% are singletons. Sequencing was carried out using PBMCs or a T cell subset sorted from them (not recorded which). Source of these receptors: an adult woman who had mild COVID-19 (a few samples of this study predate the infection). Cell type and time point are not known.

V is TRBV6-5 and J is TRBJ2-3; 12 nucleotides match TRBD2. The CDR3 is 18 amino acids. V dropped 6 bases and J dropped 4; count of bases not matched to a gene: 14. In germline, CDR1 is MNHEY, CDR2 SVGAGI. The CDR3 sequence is CASRVLAGGFPGADTQYF. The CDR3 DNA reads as TGTGCCAGCAGGGTACTAGCGGGAGGTTTCCCGGGGGCAGATACGCAGTATTTT.

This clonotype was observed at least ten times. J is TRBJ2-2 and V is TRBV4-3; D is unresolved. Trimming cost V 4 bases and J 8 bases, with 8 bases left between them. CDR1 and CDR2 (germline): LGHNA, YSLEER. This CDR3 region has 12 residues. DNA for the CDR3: TGCGCCAGCAGCCCGTCGGATGGGGAGCTGTTTTTT. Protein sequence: CASSPSDGELFF.

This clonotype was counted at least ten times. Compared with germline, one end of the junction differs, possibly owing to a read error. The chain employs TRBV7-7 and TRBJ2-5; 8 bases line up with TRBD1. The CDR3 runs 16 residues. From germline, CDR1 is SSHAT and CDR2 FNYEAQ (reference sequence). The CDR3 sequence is CASSHRAGTGGETQYF. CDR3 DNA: TGTGCTAGCAGCCACAGAGCCGGGACAGGCGGAGAGACCCAGTACTTC.

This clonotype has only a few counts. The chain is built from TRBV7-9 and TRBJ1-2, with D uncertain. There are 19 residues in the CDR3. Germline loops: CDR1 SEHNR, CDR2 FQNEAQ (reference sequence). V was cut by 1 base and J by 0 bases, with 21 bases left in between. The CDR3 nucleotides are TGTGCCAGCAGCTTAGTAGGCTTTACAACTAAGGTCCCTAACTATGGCTACACCTTC. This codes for CASSLVGFTTKVPNYGYTF.

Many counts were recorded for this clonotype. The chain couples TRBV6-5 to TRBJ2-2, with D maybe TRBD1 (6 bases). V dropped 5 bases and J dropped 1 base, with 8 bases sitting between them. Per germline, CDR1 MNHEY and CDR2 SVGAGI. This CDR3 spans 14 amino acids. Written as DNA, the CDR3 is TGTGCCAGCAGTATGACAGGGAACACCGGGGAGCTGTTTTTT. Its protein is CASSMTGNTGELFF.

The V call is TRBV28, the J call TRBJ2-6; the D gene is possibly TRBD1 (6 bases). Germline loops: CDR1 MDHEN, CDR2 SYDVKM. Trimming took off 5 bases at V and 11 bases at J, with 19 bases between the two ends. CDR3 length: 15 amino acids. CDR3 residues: CASSVPGEGGYVLTF. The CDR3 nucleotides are TGTGCCAGCAGTGTCCCTGGTGAAGGGGGATACGTCCTGACTTTC.

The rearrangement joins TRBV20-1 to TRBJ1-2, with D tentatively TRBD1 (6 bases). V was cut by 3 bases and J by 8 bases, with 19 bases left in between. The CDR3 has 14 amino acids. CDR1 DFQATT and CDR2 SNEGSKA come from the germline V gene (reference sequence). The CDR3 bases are TGCAGTGCTAGGGACGGACAGTCAGGATGGGGCTACACCTTC. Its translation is CSARDGQSGWGYTF.

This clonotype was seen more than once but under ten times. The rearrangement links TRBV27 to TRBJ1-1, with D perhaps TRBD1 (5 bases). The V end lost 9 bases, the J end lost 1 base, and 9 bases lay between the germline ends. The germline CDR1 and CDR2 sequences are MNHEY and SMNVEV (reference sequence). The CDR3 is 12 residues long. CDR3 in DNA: TGTGCCAGTTCGACAGCGAACACTGAAGCTTTCTTT. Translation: CASSTANTEAFF.

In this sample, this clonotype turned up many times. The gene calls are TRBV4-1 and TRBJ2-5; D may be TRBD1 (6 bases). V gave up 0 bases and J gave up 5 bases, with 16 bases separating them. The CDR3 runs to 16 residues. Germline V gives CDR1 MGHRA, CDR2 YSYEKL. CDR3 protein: CASSQDPGAIGETQYF. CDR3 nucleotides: TGCGCCAGCAGCCAAGATCCAGGGGCGATCGGGGAGACCCAGTACTTC.

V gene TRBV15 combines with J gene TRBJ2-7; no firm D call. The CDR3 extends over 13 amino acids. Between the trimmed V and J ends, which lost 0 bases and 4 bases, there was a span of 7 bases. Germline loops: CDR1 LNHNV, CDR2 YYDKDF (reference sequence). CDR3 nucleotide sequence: TGTGCCACCAGCAGAGAGGACGGGTACGAGCAGTACTTC. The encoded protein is CATSREDGYEQYF.

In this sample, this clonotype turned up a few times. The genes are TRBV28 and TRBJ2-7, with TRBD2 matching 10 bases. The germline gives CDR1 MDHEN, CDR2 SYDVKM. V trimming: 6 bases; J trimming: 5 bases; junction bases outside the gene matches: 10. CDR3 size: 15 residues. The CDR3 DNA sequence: TGTGCCAGCAGGCGGGCTAGCGGGAGCCTCAACGAGCAGTACTTC. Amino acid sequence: CASRRASGSLNEQYF.

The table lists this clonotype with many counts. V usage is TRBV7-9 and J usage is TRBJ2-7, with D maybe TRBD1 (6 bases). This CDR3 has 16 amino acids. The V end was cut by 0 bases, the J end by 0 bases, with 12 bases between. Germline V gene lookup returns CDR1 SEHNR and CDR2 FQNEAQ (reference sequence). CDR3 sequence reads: CASSLALGAFSYEQYF. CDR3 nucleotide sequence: TGTGCCAGCAGCTTAGCGCTGGGGGCCTTCTCCTACGAGCAGTACTTC.

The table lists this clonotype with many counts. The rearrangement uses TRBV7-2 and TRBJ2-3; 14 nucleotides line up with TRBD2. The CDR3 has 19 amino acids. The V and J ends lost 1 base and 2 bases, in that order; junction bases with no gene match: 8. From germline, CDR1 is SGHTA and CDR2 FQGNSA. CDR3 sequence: CASSLGMGLAGVYTDTQYF. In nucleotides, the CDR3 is TGTGCCAGCAGCTTAGGCATGGGACTAGCGGGGGTTTACACAGATACGCAGTATTTT.

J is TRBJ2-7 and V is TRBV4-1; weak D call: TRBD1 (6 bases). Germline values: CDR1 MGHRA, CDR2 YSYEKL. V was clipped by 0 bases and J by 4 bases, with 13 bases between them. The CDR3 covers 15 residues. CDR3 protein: CASSQDVWGRYEQYF. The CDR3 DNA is TGCGCCAGCAGCCAAGATGTCTGGGGGCGATACGAGCAGTACTTC.

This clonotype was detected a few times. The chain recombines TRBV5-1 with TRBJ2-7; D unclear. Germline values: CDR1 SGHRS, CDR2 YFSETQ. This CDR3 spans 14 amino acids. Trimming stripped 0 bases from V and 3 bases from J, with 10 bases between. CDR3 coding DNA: TGCGCCAGCAGCTTGGGGGCGGTAGACTACGAGCAGTACTTC. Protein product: CASSLGAVDYEQYF.

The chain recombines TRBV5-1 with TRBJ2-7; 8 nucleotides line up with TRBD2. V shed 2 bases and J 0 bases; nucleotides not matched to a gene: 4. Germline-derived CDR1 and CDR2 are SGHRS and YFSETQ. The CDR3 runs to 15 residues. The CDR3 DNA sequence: TGCGCCAGCAGCTTTCGGGGGGGGAACTCCTACGAGCAGTACTTC. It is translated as CASSFRGGNSYEQYF.

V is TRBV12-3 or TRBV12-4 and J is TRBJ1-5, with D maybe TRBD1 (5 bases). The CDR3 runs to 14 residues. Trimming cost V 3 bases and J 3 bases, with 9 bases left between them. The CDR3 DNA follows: TGTGCCAGCAGTTTTGCGGGGGACAATCAGCCCCAGCATTTT. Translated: CASSFAGDNQPQHF.

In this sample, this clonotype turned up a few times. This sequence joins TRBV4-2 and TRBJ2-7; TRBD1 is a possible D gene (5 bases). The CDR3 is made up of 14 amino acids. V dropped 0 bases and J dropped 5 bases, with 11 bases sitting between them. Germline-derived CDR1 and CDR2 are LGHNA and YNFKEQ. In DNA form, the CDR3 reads TGTGCCAGCAGCCAAGAGGGGCCCACGAACGAGCAGTACTTC. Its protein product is CASSQEGPTNEQYF.

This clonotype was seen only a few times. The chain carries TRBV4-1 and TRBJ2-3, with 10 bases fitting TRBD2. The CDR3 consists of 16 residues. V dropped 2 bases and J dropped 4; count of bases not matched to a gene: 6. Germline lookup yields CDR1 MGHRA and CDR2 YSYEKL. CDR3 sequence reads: CASSQPTSGWADTQYF. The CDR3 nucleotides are TGCGCCAGCAGCCAACCGACTAGCGGGTGGGCAGATACGCAGTATTTT.

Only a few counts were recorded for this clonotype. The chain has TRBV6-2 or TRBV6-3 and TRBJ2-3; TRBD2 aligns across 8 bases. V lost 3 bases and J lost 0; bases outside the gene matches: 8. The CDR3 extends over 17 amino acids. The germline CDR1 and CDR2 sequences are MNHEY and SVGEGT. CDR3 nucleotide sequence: TGTGCCAGCAGTTATTTACTAGCGGTACTTAGCACAGATACGCAGTATTTT. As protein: CASSYLLAVLSTDTQYF.

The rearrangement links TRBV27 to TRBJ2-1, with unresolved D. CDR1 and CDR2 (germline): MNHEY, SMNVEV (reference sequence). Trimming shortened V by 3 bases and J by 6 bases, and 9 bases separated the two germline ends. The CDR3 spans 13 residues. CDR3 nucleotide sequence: TGTGCCAGCAGTTTGAGTGGCGGCAATGAGCAGTTCTTC. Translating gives CASSLSGGNEQFF.

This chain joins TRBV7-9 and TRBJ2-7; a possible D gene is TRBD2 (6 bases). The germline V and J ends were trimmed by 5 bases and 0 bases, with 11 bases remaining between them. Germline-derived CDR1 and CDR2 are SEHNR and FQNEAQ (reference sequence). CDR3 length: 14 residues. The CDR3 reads CASSPRGYSYEQYF. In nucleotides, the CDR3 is TGTGCCAGCAGCCCACGGGGGTACTCCTACGAGCAGTACTTC.

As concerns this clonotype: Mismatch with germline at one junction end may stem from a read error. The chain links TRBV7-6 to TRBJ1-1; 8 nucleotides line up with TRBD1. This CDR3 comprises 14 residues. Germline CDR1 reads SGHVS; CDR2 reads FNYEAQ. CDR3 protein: CASSLDRGDTESFF. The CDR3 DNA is TGTGCCAGCAGCTTAGACAGGGGGGACACTGAATCTTTCTTT.

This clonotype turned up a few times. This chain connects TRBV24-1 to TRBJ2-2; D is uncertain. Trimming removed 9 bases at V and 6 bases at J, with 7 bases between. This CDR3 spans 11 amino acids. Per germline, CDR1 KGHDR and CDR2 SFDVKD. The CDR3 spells CATEGPGELFF. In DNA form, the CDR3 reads TGTGCCACCGAAGGTCCCGGGGAGCTGTTTTTT.

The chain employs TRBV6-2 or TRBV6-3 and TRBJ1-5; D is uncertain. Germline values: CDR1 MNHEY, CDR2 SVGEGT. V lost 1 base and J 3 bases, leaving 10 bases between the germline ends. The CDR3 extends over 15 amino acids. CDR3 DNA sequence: TGTGCCAGCAGTTACTGGAGAAATGACAATCAGCCCCAGCATTTT. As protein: CASSYWRNDNQPQHF.

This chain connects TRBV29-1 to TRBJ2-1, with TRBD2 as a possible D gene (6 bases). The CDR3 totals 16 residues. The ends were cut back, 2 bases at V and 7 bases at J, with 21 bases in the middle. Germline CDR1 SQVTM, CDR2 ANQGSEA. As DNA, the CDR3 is TGCAGCGTTGAACAGCGGGCGGCCCCTCCGGCGAATGAGCAGTTCTTC. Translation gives CSVEQRAAPPANEQFF.

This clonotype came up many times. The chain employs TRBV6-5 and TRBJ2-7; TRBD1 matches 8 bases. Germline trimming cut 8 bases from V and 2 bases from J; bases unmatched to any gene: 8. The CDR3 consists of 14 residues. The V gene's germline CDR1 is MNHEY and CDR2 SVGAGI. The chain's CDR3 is CASRRQGLPYEQYF. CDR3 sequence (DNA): TGTGCCAGCCGTCGACAGGGGTTACCCTACGAGCAGTACTTC.

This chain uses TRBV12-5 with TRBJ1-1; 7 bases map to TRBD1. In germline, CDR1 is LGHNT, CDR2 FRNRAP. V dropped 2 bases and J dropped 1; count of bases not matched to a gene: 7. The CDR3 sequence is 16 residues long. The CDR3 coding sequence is TGTGCTAGTGGTTTGAAGGGGACAGATAAGAACACTGAAGCTTTCTTT. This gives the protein CASGLKGTDKNTEAFF.

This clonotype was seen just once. CDR3 coding DNA: TGTGCCAGCACCGCTTTTACTGGTCGGGGACCGGGAAGTCTGGCCGGGGAGCTGTTTTTT. Its translation is CASTAFTGRGPGSLAGELFF. The rearrangement uses TRBV25-1 and TRBJ2-2, with D possibly called TRBD1 or TRBD2 (5 bases each). Looked up from germline, CDR1 is MGHDK and CDR2 is SYGVNS. The CDR3 is 20 amino acids. Trimming shortened V by 7 bases and J by 6 bases, and 33 bases separated the two germline ends.

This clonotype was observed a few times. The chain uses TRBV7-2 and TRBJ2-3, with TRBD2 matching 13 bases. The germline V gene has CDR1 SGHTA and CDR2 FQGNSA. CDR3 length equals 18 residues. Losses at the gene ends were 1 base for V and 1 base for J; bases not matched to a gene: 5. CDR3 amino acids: CASSLVLAGGWGTDTQYF. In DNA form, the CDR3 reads TGTGCCAGCAGCTTAGTACTAGCGGGAGGGTGGGGCACAGATACGCAGTATTTT.

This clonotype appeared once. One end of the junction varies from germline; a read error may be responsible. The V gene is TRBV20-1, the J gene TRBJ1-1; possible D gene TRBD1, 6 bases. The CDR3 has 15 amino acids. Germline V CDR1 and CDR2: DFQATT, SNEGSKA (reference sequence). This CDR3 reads CSAQDRTDMNTEDFF. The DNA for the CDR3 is TGCAGTGCCCAAGACAGGACAGACATGAACACTGAAGATTTCTTT.

CDR3 loop: CASRPAGISNQPQHF. For the CDR3, the DNA is TGTGCCAGCAGGCCGGCGGGGATTAGCAATCAGCCCCAGCATTTT. V usage is TRBV6-5 and J usage is TRBJ1-5; D remains unclear. This CDR3 comprises 15 residues. Germline V gene sequence: CDR1 MNHEY, CDR2 SVGAGI. The V end lost 6 bases, the J end lost 0 bases, and 12 bases lay between the germline ends.